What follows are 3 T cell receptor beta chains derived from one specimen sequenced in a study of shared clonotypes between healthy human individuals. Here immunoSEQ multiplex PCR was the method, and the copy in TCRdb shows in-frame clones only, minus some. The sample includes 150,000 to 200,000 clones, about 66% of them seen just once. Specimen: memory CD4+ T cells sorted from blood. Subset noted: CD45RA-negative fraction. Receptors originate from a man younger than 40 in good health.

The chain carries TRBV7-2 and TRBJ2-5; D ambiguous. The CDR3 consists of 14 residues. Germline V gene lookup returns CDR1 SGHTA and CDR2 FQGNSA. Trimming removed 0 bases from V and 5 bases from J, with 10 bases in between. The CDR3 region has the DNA TGTGCCAGCAGCTTAGCGATGGGGTCGGAGACCCAGTACTTC. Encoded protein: CASSLAMGSETQYF.

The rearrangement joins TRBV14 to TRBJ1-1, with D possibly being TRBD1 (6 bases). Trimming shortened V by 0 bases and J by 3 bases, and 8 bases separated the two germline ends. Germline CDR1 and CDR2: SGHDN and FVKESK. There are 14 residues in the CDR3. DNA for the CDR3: TGTGCCAGCAGCCAAGAGGGGGGCTACACTGAAGCTTTCTTT. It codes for CASSQEGGYTEAFF.

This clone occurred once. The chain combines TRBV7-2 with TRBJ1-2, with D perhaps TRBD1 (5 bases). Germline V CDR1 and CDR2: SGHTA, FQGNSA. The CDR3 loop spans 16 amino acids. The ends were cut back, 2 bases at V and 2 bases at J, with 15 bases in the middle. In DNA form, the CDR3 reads TGTGCCAGCAGCTTACTTGCGGGGCCTTCAAACTATGGCTACACCTTC. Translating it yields CASSLLAGPSNYGYTF. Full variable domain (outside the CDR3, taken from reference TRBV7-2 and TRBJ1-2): GAGVSQSPSNKVTEKGKDVELRCDPISGHTALYWYRQSLGQGLEFLIYFQGNSAPDKSGLPSDRFSAERTGGSVSTLTIQRTQQEDSAVYLCASSLLAGPSNYGYTFGSGTRLTVV.